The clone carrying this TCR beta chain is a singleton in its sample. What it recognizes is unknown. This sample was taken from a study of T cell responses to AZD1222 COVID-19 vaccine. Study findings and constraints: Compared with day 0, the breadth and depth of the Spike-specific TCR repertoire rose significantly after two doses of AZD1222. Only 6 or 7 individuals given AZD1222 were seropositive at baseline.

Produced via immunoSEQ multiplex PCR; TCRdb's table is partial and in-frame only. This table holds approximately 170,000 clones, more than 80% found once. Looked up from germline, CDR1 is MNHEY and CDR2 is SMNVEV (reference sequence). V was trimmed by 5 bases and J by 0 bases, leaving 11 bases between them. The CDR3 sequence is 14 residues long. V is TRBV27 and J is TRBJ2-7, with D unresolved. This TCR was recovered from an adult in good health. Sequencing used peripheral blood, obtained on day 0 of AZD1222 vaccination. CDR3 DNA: TGTGCCAGCAGTCATCGGGCGTTCTCCTACGAGCAGTACTTC. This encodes CASSHRAFSYEQYF.